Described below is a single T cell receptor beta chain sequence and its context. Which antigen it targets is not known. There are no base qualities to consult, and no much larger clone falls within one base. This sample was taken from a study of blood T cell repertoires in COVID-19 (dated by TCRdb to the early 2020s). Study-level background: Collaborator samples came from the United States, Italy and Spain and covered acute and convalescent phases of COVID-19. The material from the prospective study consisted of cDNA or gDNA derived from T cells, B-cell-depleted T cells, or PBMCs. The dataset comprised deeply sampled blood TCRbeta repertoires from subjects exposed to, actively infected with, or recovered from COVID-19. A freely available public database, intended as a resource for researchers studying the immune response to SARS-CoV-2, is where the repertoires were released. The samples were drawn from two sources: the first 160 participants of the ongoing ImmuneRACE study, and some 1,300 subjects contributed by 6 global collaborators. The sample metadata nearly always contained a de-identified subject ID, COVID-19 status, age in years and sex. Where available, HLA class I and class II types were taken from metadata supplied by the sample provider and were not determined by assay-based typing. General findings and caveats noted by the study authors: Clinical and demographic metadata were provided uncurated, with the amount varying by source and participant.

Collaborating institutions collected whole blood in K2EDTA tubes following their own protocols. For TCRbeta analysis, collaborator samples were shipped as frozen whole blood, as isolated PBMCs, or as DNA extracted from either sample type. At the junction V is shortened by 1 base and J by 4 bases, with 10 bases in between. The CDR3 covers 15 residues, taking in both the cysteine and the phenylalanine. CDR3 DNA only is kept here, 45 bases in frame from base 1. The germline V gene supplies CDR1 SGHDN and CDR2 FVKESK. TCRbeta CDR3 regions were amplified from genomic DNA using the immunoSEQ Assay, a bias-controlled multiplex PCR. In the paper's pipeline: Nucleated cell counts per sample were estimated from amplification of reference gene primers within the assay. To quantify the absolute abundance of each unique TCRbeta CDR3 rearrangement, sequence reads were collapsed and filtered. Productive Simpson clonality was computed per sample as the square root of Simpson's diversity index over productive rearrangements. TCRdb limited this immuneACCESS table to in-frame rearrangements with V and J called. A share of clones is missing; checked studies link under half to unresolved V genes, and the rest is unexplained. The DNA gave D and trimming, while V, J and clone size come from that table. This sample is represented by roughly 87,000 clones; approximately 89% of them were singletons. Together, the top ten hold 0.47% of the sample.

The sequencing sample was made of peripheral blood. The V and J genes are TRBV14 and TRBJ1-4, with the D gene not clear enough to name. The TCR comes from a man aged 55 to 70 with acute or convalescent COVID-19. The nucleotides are TGTGCCAGCAGCCAAGCGGGAGTAGGTAATGAAAAACTGTTTTTT. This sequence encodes CASSQAGVGNEKLFF.